A selection of T cell receptor beta chains follows, all from one sample in a study of PD-L1 blockade in urothelial cancer. TCRdb's table, derived via immunoSEQ multiplex PCR, lists solely in-frame clones and lacks some. The table shows about 91,000 clones, with roughly nine tenths occurring only once. Source: PBMCs, taken around atezolizumab (anti-PD-L1) treatment. Receptors originate from a man in his sixties with urothelial cancer. The CDR3 runs from the conserved cysteine through the conserved F or W. D genes are given only for firm matches. Some rows have no size entry. The others give once, few or many, or a class for an expanded clone.

j_gene: TRBJ2-3; d_gene: TRBD2; abundance: once; v_gene: TRBV28; len: 16; CDR3nt: TGTGCCAGCATGGGACTAGCGGAGGGGGGCACAGATACGCAGTATTTT; CDR3aa: CASMGLAEGGTDTQYF
j_gene: TRBJ1-5; d_gene: -; abundance: -; v_gene: TRBV4-2; len: 15; CDR3nt: TGTGCCAGCAGCCAAGTGTCCGGGAGCAATCAGCCCCAGCATTTT; CDR3aa: CASSQVSGSNQPQHF
j_gene: TRBJ2-7; d_gene: TRBD1; abundance: -; v_gene: TRBV6-5; len: 14; CDR3nt: TGTGCCAGCAGACACCGGGACAGGGGGGGCGAGCAGTACTTC; CDR3aa: CASRHRDRGGEQYF
j_gene: TRBJ2-1; d_gene: TRBD2; abundance: -; v_gene: TRBV9; len: 16; CDR3nt: TGTGCCAGCAGCGTAGAGACTAGCGGGAGCTGGGATGAGCAGTTCTTC; CDR3aa: CASSVETSGSWDEQFF
j_gene: TRBJ2-7; d_gene: TRBD2; abundance: once; v_gene: TRBV28; len: 17; CDR3nt: TGTGCCAGCAGTTTGACTAGCGGGACGGTACGCGATTACGAGCAGTACTTC; CDR3aa: CASSLTSGTVRDYEQYF
j_gene: TRBJ2-1; d_gene: TRBD2; abundance: -; v_gene: TRBV10-1; len: 15; CDR3nt: TGCGCCAGCAGTGGCCCGGGACTAGCTTCGAATGAGCAGTTCTTC; CDR3aa: CASSGPGLASNEQFF
j_gene: TRBJ2-3; d_gene: -; abundance: -; v_gene: TRBV27; len: 15; CDR3nt: TGTGCCACCTCCCCCAGCAGGGTGGGCACAGATACGCAGTATTTT; CDR3aa: CATSPSRVGTDTQYF
j_gene: TRBJ2-3; d_gene: -; abundance: -; v_gene: TRBV7-9; len: 17; CDR3nt: TGTGCCAGCAGCCGGATCTTAGGTAGCGCTGACACAGATACGCAGTATTTT; CDR3aa: CASSRILGSADTDTQYF
j_gene: TRBJ1-1; d_gene: -; abundance: -; v_gene: TRBV14; len: 15; CDR3nt: TGTGCCAGCAGCCAAGCCTACAGGGTAAGTACTGAAGCTTTCTTT; CDR3aa: CASSQAYRVSTEAFF
j_gene: TRBJ2-7; d_gene: TRBD2; abundance: -; v_gene: TRBV27; len: 13; CDR3nt: TGTGCCAGCAGTCTAGCGGGGGGGTACGAGCAGTACTTC; CDR3aa: CASSLAGGYEQYF
j_gene: TRBJ2-3; d_gene: TRBD2; abundance: -; v_gene: TRBV11-2; len: 18; CDR3nt: TGTGCCAGCAGCCGATGGCAGCGGGGGAGAACTAGCACAGATACGCAGTATTTT; CDR3aa: CASSRWQRGRTSTDTQYF
j_gene: TRBJ1-5; d_gene: -; abundance: -; v_gene: TRBV5-6; len: 13; CDR3nt: TGTGCCAGCAGCTTGAGACAGAATCAGCCCCAGCATTTT; CDR3aa: CASSLRQNQPQHF
j_gene: TRBJ2-1; d_gene: -; abundance: -; v_gene: TRBV2; len: 15; CDR3nt: TGTGCCAGCAGAGTCATAGGCGGGGTTTTCAATGAGCAGTTCTTC; CDR3aa: CASRVIGGVFNEQFF
j_gene: TRBJ1-2; d_gene: TRBD1; abundance: -; v_gene: TRBV6-5; len: 14; CDR3nt: TGTGCCAGCAGTACCGGGACAGGGGGCTATGGCTACACCTTC; CDR3aa: CASSTGTGGYGYTF
j_gene: TRBJ2-1; d_gene: -; abundance: once; v_gene: TRBV30; len: 13; CDR3nt: TGTGCCTGGTCGACAGTTGTATACAATGAGCAGTTCTTC; CDR3aa: CAWSTVVYNEQFF
j_gene: TRBJ2-5; d_gene: TRBD1; abundance: -; v_gene: TRBV19; len: 15; CDR3nt: TGTGCCAGTAGTCGGACAGGGGGCTCGTCCGAGACCCAGTACTTC; CDR3aa: CASSRTGGSSETQYF
j_gene: TRBJ2-7; d_gene: -; abundance: -; v_gene: TRBV5-1; len: 15; CDR3nt: TGCGCCAGCAGCTTAGGCGGGACAGTATCCTACGAGCAGTACTTC; CDR3aa: CASSLGGTVSYEQYF
j_gene: TRBJ1-6; d_gene: -; abundance: -; v_gene: TRBV7-3; len: 13; CDR3nt: TGTGCCAGCAGCTTAGACGGGAATTCACCCCTCCACTTT; CDR3aa: CASSLDGNSPLHF
j_gene: TRBJ2-5; d_gene: TRBD2; abundance: -; v_gene: TRBV9; len: 12; CDR3nt: TGTGCCAGCGCCGGGGGAGGGAGAACCCAGTACTTC; CDR3aa: CASAGGGRTQYF